This T cell receptor (beta chain) was recovered during a study of blood T cell repertoires in COVID-19. Study summary: Sites across the United States, Italy and Spain contributed samples from acute and convalescent COVID-19. In each case, the material was cDNA or gDNA derived from T cells, B-cell-depleted T cells, or PBMCs.

The CDR3 is made up of 15 amino acids. Germline values: CDR1 PRHDT, CDR2 FYEKMQ (reference sequence). Germline trimming cut 5 bases from V and 5 bases from J; bases unmatched to any gene: 8. Original processing notes: Estimation of nucleated cell counts relied on the amplification of reference gene primers. The protocol was immunoSEQ multiplex PCR, while the TCRdb copy is restricted to in-frame clones and leaves out a portion. V and J calls and clone size are as listed in that table; D and trimming were resolved from the DNA. The sample yields under 250,000 clones, about 91% seen once. The chain is built from TRBV13 and TRBJ2-1; 8 bases fit TRBD2. The sequencing input was peripheral blood. This TCR was sampled from a woman under 40 with COVID-19, enrolled during active disease. The CDR3 sequence: CASSLTSATNNEQFF. The CDR3 nucleotides are TGTGCCAGCAGCCTGACTAGCGCAACTAACAATGAGCAGTTCTTC.